This T cell receptor (beta chain) was sequenced for a study of blood T cell repertoires in COVID-19. The protocol was immunoSEQ multiplex PCR, while the TCRdb copy is restricted to in-frame clones and leaves out a portion. The sample carries around 240,000 clones, 91% recorded once. The CDR3 runs to 14 residues. CDR1 and CDR2 (germline): SGDLS, YYNGEE. Deletions cut 3 bases from V and 3 bases from J, with 12 bases between. This TCR came from a human donor in a cohort exposed to, infected with or recovered from COVID-19 (not recorded which). The donor label of this sample is uncertain. The sequencing input was PBMCs or T cells enriched from blood (not recorded which). This chain connects TRBV9 to TRBJ2-5; D is unclear. The CDR3 nucleotides are TGTGCCAGCAGCGCCCGTACAACGAAAGAGACCCAGTACTTC. Encoded protein: CASSARTTKETQYF.